A selection of T cell receptor beta chains follows, all from one sample in a study of blood T cell repertoires in COVID-19. Assay: immunoSEQ multiplex PCR; the TCRdb copy retains only in-frame clones and omits some. The sample has about 250,000 clones; more than 75% are singletons. The sample consisted of peripheral blood. Receptors originate from a woman aged 55-69 years who had recovered from COVID-19. The CDR3 runs from the conserved cysteine through the conserved F or W. Each record gives: CDR3 length, D gene, V gene, J gene, clone size, CDR3 protein, CDR3 DNA. The D gene is left open where the match is weak. The size of a clone is reported for some rows only, either as once, few or many, or as a class for expanded clones.

len: 16; d_gene: TRBD1; v_gene: TRBV19; j_gene: TRBJ1-6; abundance: NA; CDR3aa: CASRNLQGGQDSPLHF; CDR3nt: TGTGCCAGTAGAAACTTACAGGGCGGACAGGACTCACCCCTCCACTTT
len: 13; d_gene: TRBD1; v_gene: TRBV5-6; j_gene: TRBJ1-2; abundance: once; CDR3aa: CASSRTGAYGYTF; CDR3nt: TGTGCCAGCAGTCGAACAGGGGCCTATGGCTACACCTTC
len: 15; d_gene: NA; v_gene: TRBV2; j_gene: TRBJ1-2; abundance: NA; CDR3aa: CASMISGTAYYGYTF; CDR3nt: TGTGCCAGCATGATCTCCGGGACTGCTTACTATGGCTACACCTTC
len: 15; d_gene: NA; v_gene: TRBV4-2; j_gene: TRBJ2-2; abundance: NA; CDR3aa: CASSQDVLRTGELFF; CDR3nt: TGTGCCAGCAGCCAAGATGTGTTGCGGACCGGGGAGCTGTTTTTT
len: 13; d_gene: NA; v_gene: TRBV13; j_gene: TRBJ1-1; abundance: NA; CDR3aa: CASSLGRGTEAFF; CDR3nt: TGTGCCAGCAGCCTCGGAAGGGGGACTGAAGCTTTCTTT
len: 14; d_gene: NA; v_gene: TRBV6-5; j_gene: TRBJ2-7; abundance: NA; CDR3aa: CASTLSGTTGEQYF; CDR3nt: TGTGCCAGCACCCTCTCGGGGACAACAGGGGAGCAGTACTTC
len: 15; d_gene: TRBD2; v_gene: TRBV7-3; j_gene: TRBJ2-1; abundance: NA; CDR3aa: CASSPRGGQANEQFF; CDR3nt: TGTGCCAGCAGCCCCCGGGGGGGCCAAGCCAATGAGCAGTTCTTC
len: 17; d_gene: TRBD1; v_gene: TRBV19; j_gene: TRBJ1-2; abundance: NA; CDR3aa: CASRLAPNRGRGEGYTF; CDR3nt: TGTGCCAGTAGACTCGCGCCAAACAGGGGGCGCGGTGAGGGCTACACCTTC
len: 14; d_gene: TRBD2; v_gene: TRBV18; j_gene: TRBJ2-1; abundance: NA; CDR3aa: CATSSGGPYNEQFF; CDR3nt: TGTGCCACCTCTAGCGGGGGCCCCTACAATGAGCAGTTCTTC
len: 16; d_gene: TRBD1; v_gene: TRBV6-6; j_gene: TRBJ1-5; abundance: NA; CDR3aa: CASSRQDRGKDQPQHF; CDR3nt: TGTGCCAGCAGCCGCCAGGACAGGGGAAAGGATCAGCCCCAGCATTTT
len: 15; d_gene: NA; v_gene: TRBV5-6; j_gene: TRBJ1-6; abundance: few; CDR3aa: CASSLISSYNSPLHF; CDR3nt: TGTGCCAGCAGCTTGATTAGCTCCTATAATTCACCCCTCCACTTT
len: 13; d_gene: NA; v_gene: TRBV5-5; j_gene: TRBJ1-2; abundance: NA; CDR3aa: CASSPVYRMGYTF; CDR3nt: TGTGCCAGCAGCCCTGTCTATAGAATGGGCTACACCTTC
len: 14; d_gene: TRBD1; v_gene: TRBV29-1; j_gene: TRBJ1-2; abundance: NA; CDR3aa: CSVEYPGGHYGYTF; CDR3nt: TGCAGCGTTGAGTATCCAGGGGGACACTATGGCTACACCTTC
len: 15; d_gene: NA; v_gene: TRBV7-2; j_gene: TRBJ2-2; abundance: once; CDR3aa: CASSLVATPEGELFF; CDR3nt: TGTGCCAGCAGCTTAGTCGCGACACCCGAAGGGGAGCTGTTTTTT
len: 16; d_gene: TRBD2; v_gene: TRBV9; j_gene: TRBJ2-5; abundance: NA; CDR3aa: CASSVESGGAWETQYF; CDR3nt: TGTGCCAGCAGCGTGGAGAGCGGGGGGGCCTGGGAGACCCAGTACTTC
len: 15; d_gene: TRBD2; v_gene: TRBV4-3; j_gene: TRBJ2-1; abundance: NA; CDR3aa: CASRSSGGPYNEQFF; CDR3nt: TGCGCCAGCAGGAGCAGCGGGGGCCCCTACAATGAGCAGTTCTTC
len: 14; d_gene: TRBD1; v_gene: TRBV28; j_gene: TRBJ2-7; abundance: NA; CDR3aa: CASSGQGQSYEQYF; CDR3nt: TGTGCCAGCAGCGGACAGGGGCAATCCTACGAGCAGTACTTC
len: 15; d_gene: NA; v_gene: TRBV6-6; j_gene: TRBJ1-1; abundance: NA; CDR3aa: CASSYSRQANTEAFF; CDR3nt: TGTGCCAGCAGTTACTCTCGGCAGGCGAACACTGAAGCTTTCTTT
len: 15; d_gene: NA; v_gene: TRBV19; j_gene: TRBJ1-5; abundance: once; CDR3aa: CASSISAGLVQPQHF; CDR3nt: TGTGCCAGTAGTATATCGGCAGGTCTTGTCCAGCCCCAGCATTTT
len: 14; d_gene: NA; v_gene: TRBV7-2; j_gene: TRBJ1-3; abundance: NA; CDR3aa: CASSPRRGGNTIYF; CDR3nt: TGTGCCAGCAGCCCACGCCGAGGAGGAAACACCATATATTTT
len: 11; d_gene: TRBD1; v_gene: TRBV4-2; j_gene: TRBJ1-1; abundance: few; CDR3aa: CASSRTGEAFF; CDR3nt: TGTGCCAGCAGCCGGACAGGGGAAGCTTTCTTT
len: 13; d_gene: TRBD2; v_gene: TRBV12-3/TRBV12-4; j_gene: TRBJ2-7; abundance: once; CDR3aa: CASSLGGGYEQYF; CDR3nt: TGTGCCAGCAGTTTGGGGGGGGGTTACGAGCAGTACTTC
len: 16; d_gene: TRBD2; v_gene: TRBV9; j_gene: TRBJ2-3; abundance: NA; CDR3aa: CASSPPAGGARDTQYF; CDR3nt: TGTGCCAGCAGCCCCCCTGCCGGGGGGGCAAGGGATACGCAGTATTTT
len: 17; d_gene: NA; v_gene: TRBV7-9; j_gene: TRBJ1-4; abundance: NA; CDR3aa: CASSLQPFGGANEKLFF; CDR3nt: TGTGCCAGCAGCTTACAACCGTTCGGGGGGGCTAATGAAAAACTGTTTTTT
len: 15; d_gene: TRBD2; v_gene: TRBV7-3; j_gene: TRBJ2-3; abundance: NA; CDR3aa: CASSSERGRADTQYF; CDR3nt: TGTGCCAGCAGCTCTGAGCGGGGTCGCGCAGATACGCAGTATTTT
len: 13; d_gene: TRBD1; v_gene: TRBV11-2; j_gene: TRBJ1-1; abundance: NA; CDR3aa: CASSLDRDSEAFF; CDR3nt: TGTGCCAGCAGCTTAGATCGGGACAGCGAAGCTTTCTTT
len: 13; d_gene: NA; v_gene: TRBV9; j_gene: TRBJ1-2; abundance: few; CDR3aa: CASSVETRYGYTF; CDR3nt: TGTGCCAGCAGCGTAGAGACACGCTATGGCTACACCTTC
len: 16; d_gene: NA; v_gene: TRBV9; j_gene: TRBJ2-6; abundance: once; CDR3aa: CASSVGHDSGANVLTF; CDR3nt: TGTGCCAGCAGCGTAGGGCACGACTCTGGGGCCAACGTCCTGACTTTC
len: 15; d_gene: TRBD1; v_gene: TRBV28; j_gene: TRBJ2-3; abundance: NA; CDR3aa: CASSFFDRGSDTQYF; CDR3nt: TGTGCCAGCAGTTTTTTCGACAGGGGAAGCGATACGCAGTATTTT
len: 14; d_gene: TRBD2; v_gene: TRBV27; j_gene: TRBJ2-2; abundance: NA; CDR3aa: CASSLGTTTGELFF; CDR3nt: TGTGCCAGCAGTCTCGGGACTACCACCGGGGAGCTGTTTTTT
len: 12; d_gene: NA; v_gene: TRBV5-4; j_gene: TRBJ2-7; abundance: NA; CDR3aa: CASSLEDTREYF; CDR3nt: TGTGCCAGCAGCTTGGAGGATACTAGAGAGTACTTC
len: 14; d_gene: NA; v_gene: TRBV28; j_gene: TRBJ2-2; abundance: NA; CDR3aa: CASGLRQNTGELFF; CDR3nt: TGTGCCAGCGGGCTAAGGCAGAACACCGGGGAGCTGTTTTTT
len: 13; d_gene: TRBD2; v_gene: TRBV3-1/TRBV3-2; j_gene: TRBJ2-3; abundance: once; CDR3aa: CASSHRGLAEGYF; CDR3nt: TGTGCCAGCAGCCACAGAGGACTAGCTGAGGGGTATTTT
len: 15; d_gene: NA; v_gene: TRBV9; j_gene: TRBJ1-2; abundance: NA; CDR3aa: CASSVGPRDKDGYTF; CDR3nt: TGTGCCAGCAGCGTGGGGCCCAGGGATAAGGATGGCTACACCTTC
len: 15; d_gene: NA; v_gene: TRBV6-5; j_gene: TRBJ2-7; abundance: NA; CDR3aa: CASSYRRSGNYEQYF; CDR3nt: TGTGCCAGCAGTTACCGACGTTCAGGGAACTACGAGCAGTACTTC
len: 14; d_gene: NA; v_gene: TRBV5-1; j_gene: TRBJ2-5; abundance: NA; CDR3aa: CASSSLGRGETQYF; CDR3nt: TGCGCCAGCAGCTCCTTAGGCCGGGGGGAGACCCAGTACTTC
len: 13; d_gene: NA; v_gene: TRBV25-1; j_gene: TRBJ1-3; abundance: few; CDR3aa: CASSLAGGNTIYF; CDR3nt: TGTGCCAGCAGTTTAGCCGGCGGAAACACCATATATTTT
len: 12; d_gene: NA; v_gene: TRBV6-1; j_gene: TRBJ1-5; abundance: NA; CDR3aa: CASSEPIQPQHF; CDR3nt: TGTGCCAGCAGTGAACCAATTCAGCCCCAGCATTTT
len: 17; d_gene: TRBD2; v_gene: TRBV9; j_gene: TRBJ2-2; abundance: NA; CDR3aa: CASSAGLAGGYTGELFF; CDR3nt: TGTGCCAGCAGCGCAGGACTAGCGGGGGGGTATACCGGGGAGCTGTTTTTT
len: 13; d_gene: TRBD1; v_gene: TRBV7-2; j_gene: TRBJ2-3; abundance: NA; CDR3aa: CARRDRGTDTQYF; CDR3nt: TGTGCCAGGCGGGACAGGGGGACAGATACGCAGTATTTT
len: 13; d_gene: NA; v_gene: TRBV6-5; j_gene: TRBJ2-2; abundance: NA; CDR3aa: CASRVLAPGELFF; CDR3nt: TGTGCCAGCAGAGTACTAGCTCCCGGGGAGCTGTTTTTT
len: 16; d_gene: NA; v_gene: TRBV7-2; j_gene: TRBJ2-5; abundance: once; CDR3aa: CASSLVRGISHETQYF; CDR3nt: TGTGCCAGCAGCTTAGTTAGAGGGATTAGCCATGAGACCCAGTACTTC
len: 13; d_gene: NA; v_gene: TRBV9; j_gene: TRBJ1-6; abundance: many; CDR3aa: CASSVDTNSPLHF; CDR3nt: TGTGCCAGCAGCGTAGACACTAATTCACCCCTCCACTTT
len: 14; d_gene: TRBD1; v_gene: TRBV19; j_gene: TRBJ2-5; abundance: NA; CDR3aa: CASSQGDLIETQYF; CDR3nt: TGTGCCAGTAGCCAGGGGGACCTAATAGAGACCCAGTACTTC
len: 13; d_gene: TRBD1; v_gene: TRBV7-2; j_gene: TRBJ2-7; abundance: NA; CDR3aa: CASSLGGQGAQYF; CDR3nt: TGTGCCAGCAGCTTAGGTGGGCAGGGGGCCCAGTACTTC
len: 14; d_gene: NA; v_gene: TRBV9; j_gene: TRBJ2-4; abundance: NA; CDR3aa: CASSVDRAENIQYF; CDR3nt: TGTGCCAGCAGCGTTGACAGAGCCGAAAACATTCAGTACTTC
len: 12; d_gene: NA; v_gene: TRBV12-3/TRBV12-4; j_gene: TRBJ2-5; abundance: NA; CDR3aa: CASLGSQETQYF; CDR3nt: TGTGCCAGCCTAGGTAGCCAAGAGACCCAGTACTTC
len: 13; d_gene: TRBD1; v_gene: TRBV6-5; j_gene: TRBJ1-1; abundance: NA; CDR3aa: CASLGQGNTEAFF; CDR3nt: TGTGCCAGCCTGGGACAGGGGAACACTGAAGCTTTCTTT
len: 15; d_gene: TRBD1; v_gene: TRBV10-3; j_gene: TRBJ2-1; abundance: once; CDR3aa: CAISSTGGGGDEQFF; CDR3nt: TGTGCCATCAGCTCGACAGGGGGCGGCGGGGATGAGCAGTTCTTC
len: 19; d_gene: TRBD2; v_gene: TRBV5-1; j_gene: TRBJ2-7; abundance: NA; CDR3aa: CASSSSGTSGGTRSYEQYF; CDR3nt: TGCGCCAGCAGCTCTTCCGGGACTAGCGGGGGGACCCGCTCCTACGAGCAGTACTTC
len: 16; d_gene: NA; v_gene: TRBV15; j_gene: TRBJ1-2; abundance: NA; CDR3aa: CATSRDSSSGARGYTF; CDR3nt: TGTGCCACCAGCAGAGATAGTAGTTCAGGGGCGAGGGGCTACACCTTC
len: 16; d_gene: NA; v_gene: TRBV4-2; j_gene: TRBJ1-4; abundance: NA; CDR3aa: CASSHLLQADNEKLFF; CDR3nt: TGTGCCAGCAGCCATTTACTTCAGGCAGACAATGAAAAACTGTTTTTT
len: 16; d_gene: TRBD2; v_gene: TRBV9; j_gene: TRBJ2-1; abundance: many; CDR3aa: CASSVSLAGNYNEQFF; CDR3nt: TGTGCCAGCAGCGTAAGCCTAGCGGGAAATTACAATGAGCAGTTCTTC
len: 19; d_gene: TRBD2; v_gene: TRBV9; j_gene: TRBJ2-2; abundance: NA; CDR3aa: CASSVAASGGAQGSGELFF; CDR3nt: TGTGCCAGCAGCGTAGCTGCTAGCGGGGGGGCCCAAGGTAGCGGGGAGCTGTTTTTT
len: 18; d_gene: NA; v_gene: TRBV7-2; j_gene: TRBJ1-6; abundance: NA; CDR3aa: CASRLKREVLTPNSPLHF; CDR3nt: TGTGCCAGCAGATTAAAACGGGAGGTACTCACACCCAATTCACCCCTCCACTTT
len: 15; d_gene: NA; v_gene: TRBV4-1; j_gene: TRBJ1-2; abundance: NA; CDR3aa: CASSQVLSRAYGYTF; CDR3nt: TGCGCCAGCAGCCAAGTCCTGTCCAGGGCCTATGGCTACACCTTC
len: 14; d_gene: NA; v_gene: TRBV6-2/TRBV6-3; j_gene: TRBJ2-5; abundance: NA; CDR3aa: CASSPGGSQETQYF; CDR3nt: TGTGCCAGCAGTCCCGGAGGGTCCCAAGAGACCCAGTACTTC
len: 16; d_gene: TRBD1; v_gene: TRBV9; j_gene: TRBJ2-3; abundance: NA; CDR3aa: CASSVRTGRSTDTQYF; CDR3nt: TGTGCCAGCAGCGTTCGGACAGGAAGAAGCACAGATACGCAGTATTTT
len: 11; d_gene: NA; v_gene: TRBV6-5; j_gene: TRBJ2-7; abundance: NA; CDR3aa: CASGRGNEQYF; CDR3nt: TGTGCCAGCGGCAGGGGAAACGAGCAGTACTTC
len: 10; d_gene: NA; v_gene: TRBV20-1; j_gene: TRBJ1-5; abundance: NA; CDR3aa: CSASNQPQHF; CDR3nt: TGCAGTGCTTCTAATCAGCCCCAGCATTTT